This T cell receptor (beta chain) appears in the sequencing data of a study of cytomegalovirus exposure and HLA in healthy donors. This CDR3 comprises 14 residues. In germline, CDR1 is MDHEN, CDR2 SYDVKM. Remarks on this clone: The antigen is undetermined. A junction end diverges from the germline sequence, so it may reflect a read error.

General study findings and limits: Reportedly, fewer N-insertions than the roughly 700-donor mean appeared in an Asian-associated ancestry cluster in a later analysis. HLA alleles were associated with around 17,000 TCR beta sequences in a later analysis at 0.05 false discovery rate. In an earlier analysis, most TCR beta V segments were productive about 87% or about 30% of the time.

Likely unrecorded immune exposures existed in these nominally healthy donors. PCR used 60 Vbeta primers and 13 Jbeta primers. Generated by immunoSEQ multiplex PCR, the TCRdb table keeps only in-frame clones and is missing some. The table includes around 150,000 clones, about 80% detected once. The sequenced sample consisted of PBMCs. This clonotype was sampled from a man aged 30-40 years in good health and CMV-seronegative. J is TRBJ1-5 and V is TRBV28; tentatively, D is TRBD1 (5 bases). The CDR3 here is CASSLSIQGPRMGF. CDR3 nucleotide sequence: TGTGCCAGCAGTCTAAGCATCCAGGGTCCCCGAATGGGTTTT.